This entry describes one T cell receptor (beta chain). The data are from a study of blood T cell repertoires in COVID-19. Turning to the study itself: The analysed material was cDNA or gDNA that came from T cells, B-cell-depleted T cells, or PBMCs.

The trim removed 4 bases at V and 3 bases at J, leaving 3 bases unmatched. The CDR3 totals 15 residues. Germline lookup yields CDR1 SEHNR and CDR2 FQNEAQ (reference sequence). TCRdb's table, derived via immunoSEQ multiplex PCR, lists solely in-frame clones and lacks some. The data contain about 24,000 clones, approximately 78% of them singletons. This TCR was recovered from a human donor in a cohort sampled during active COVID-19. What was sequenced was peripheral blood. V is TRBV7-9 and J is TRBJ2-3; 11 nucleotides align to TRBD1. CDR3 DNA sequence: TGTGCCAGCAGCTCCGGACAGGGGGCAACAGATACGCAGTATTTT. Amino acids: CASSSGQGATDTQYF.